These 7 T cell receptor beta chains were all obtained from the same sample, sequenced in a study of blood T cell repertoires in COVID-19. Profiled with immunoSEQ multiplex PCR; TCRdb holds only in-frame clones, not every one. The repertoire holds a few hundred thousand clones, with 70% to 90% as singletons. The sample comprised PBMCs or T cells enriched from blood (not recorded which). These receptors originate from a woman under 40 who had recovered from COVID-19.

J is TRBJ1-6 and V is TRBV7-9, with 9 bases fitting TRBD1. The CDR3 spans 15 residues. V shed 5 bases, J shed 10 bases, and the junction held 9 bases outside the gene matches. From germline, CDR1 is SEHNR and CDR2 FQNEAQ (reference sequence). In DNA form, the CDR3 reads TGTGCCAGCAGCCCACGGACAGGGGAGGGATCACCCCTCCACTTT. This translates into CASSPRTGEGSPLHF.

The chain combines TRBV5-4 with TRBJ2-2; possibly TRBD2 for D (6 bases). Trimming left V 4 bases short and J 5 bases short, with 12 bases between. Germline CDR1 SGHNT, CDR2 YYREEE (reference sequence). The CDR3 consists of 14 residues. In DNA form, the CDR3 reads TGTGCCAGCAGCGGCCAGGGAGGAACCGGGGAGCTGTTTTTT. It translates to CASSGQGGTGELFF. The whole variable domain, remainder taken from reference TRBV5-4 and TRBJ2-2, is ETGVTQSPTHLIKTRGQQVTLRCSSQSGHNTVSWYQQALGQGPQFIFQYYREEENGRGNFPPRFSGLQFPNYSSELNVNALELDDSALYLCASSGQGGTGELFFGEGSRLTVL.

The chain carries TRBV5-4 and TRBJ1-1, with D maybe TRBD1 (6 bases). Germline CDR1 SGHNT, CDR2 YYREEE (reference sequence). The CDR3 runs to 15 residues. The germline V and J ends were trimmed by 4 bases and 4 bases, with 17 bases remaining between them. As DNA, the CDR3 is TGTGCCAGCAGCATGCCAGGGGTGAGGGGCACTGAAGCTTTCTTT. Translating gives CASSMPGVRGTEAFF.

The chain recombines TRBV11-2 with TRBJ1-1, with unresolved D. Germline V gene sequence: CDR1 SGHAT, CDR2 FQNNGV. The CDR3 length is 13 residues. The ends were cut back, 4 bases at V and 0 bases at J, with 6 bases in the middle. CDR3 sequence: CASSSSLNTEAFF. In nucleotides, the CDR3 is TGTGCCAGCAGCTCCTCCCTGAACACTGAAGCTTTCTTT. Using reference TRBV11-2 and TRBJ1-1 for the parts outside the CDR3, the full variable domain is EAGVAQSPRYKIIEKRQSVAFWCNPISGHATLYWYQQILGQGPKLLIQFQNNGVVDDSQLPKDRFSAERLKGVDSTLKIQPAKLEDSAVYLCASSSSLNTEAFFGQGTRLTVV.

This clone came up a few times. Germline and junction disagree at one end, which may indicate a read error. The chain joins TRBV7-9 to TRBJ2-7, with D tentatively TRBD2 (5 bases). This CDR3 has 13 residues. Germline V gives CDR1 SEHNR, CDR2 FQNEAQ (reference sequence). The CDR3 region has the DNA TGTGCCAGCAGCCAACCTAGCTCCGACGAGCAGTACTTC. Translation: CASSQPSSDEQYF.

This clone has at least ten counts. The rearrangement joins TRBV4-2 to TRBJ2-7; 9 bases are shared with TRBD2. CDR3 size: 15 residues. Unmatched junction bases numbered 0, after V lost 0 bases and J lost 0 bases. From germline, CDR1 is LGHNA and CDR2 YNFKEQ. CDR3 coding DNA: TGTGCCAGCAGCCAAGAGACTAGCGGCTCCTACGAGCAGTACTTC. This codes for CASSQETSGSYEQYF.

The chain carries TRBV10-3 and TRBJ1-1, with D maybe TRBD1 (6 bases). CDR3 length: 14 amino acids. Looked up from germline, CDR1 is ENHRY and CDR2 is SYGVKD. The V gene lost 2 bases and the J gene lost 1 base, with 8 bases spanning the gap. This CDR3 reads CAISEGQKNTEAFF. The DNA for the CDR3 is TGTGCCATCAGTGAGGGACAGAAGAACACTGAAGCTTTCTTT.